This T cell receptor (beta chain) was profiled in a study of OX40 agonist ivuxolimab in advanced cancers. In the study overall: Ivuxolimab, which targeted the costimulatory receptor OX40 (CD134), was an agonistic, fully human IgG2 monoclonal antibody. In the dose-escalation cohort, roughly 80% of patients were male, and the mean age was about 55 years, with a range of about 23 to 85. Of the roughly 50 dose-escalation patients, hepatocellular carcinoma was present in roughly 19, melanoma in approximately 15, renal cell carcinoma in 9 and head and neck cancer in 9. Intravenous ivuxolimab was administered to patients every 2 weeks at six dose levels: 0.01, 0.1, 0.3, 1.5, 3 and 10 mg/kg. Partial responses occurred in three dose-escalation patients: two with cutaneous melanoma and one with hepatocellular carcinoma. Peripheral TCRbeta sequencing was intended to test whether TCR sequence diversity was altered and clonal T-cell expansion was caused by ivuxolimab. The monotherapy dose-escalation portion (N ≈ 50 patients) of the phase I ivuxolimab trial is reported in the paper. Patients were allowed to have had prior anti-PD-1, anti-PD-L1 or anti-CTLA-4 therapy, and around 41% of the dose-escalation patients had previously received checkpoint inhibitors.

Genomic DNA was extracted from sorted cells for sequencing of the TCRbeta CDR3 region. TCRbeta CDR3 regions were sequenced using the immunoSEQ Assay. TCRdb took this table from immuneACCESS and kept in-frame rearrangements with V and J called. Such tables lack part of the clones; where checked against another copy, unresolved V genes explain under half of the gap, and the rest is unexplained. This sample holds approximately 40,000 clones; more than 75% were observed only once. The ten most abundant clones make up approximately 12% of the sample. Only one count was recorded for this clone. There is no known antigen for this receptor. Qualities for individual bases were not recorded, and no much larger clone is one base off. The trial excluded patients who had a history of autoimmune disease or who were on systemic immunosuppression. Peripheral blood for TCR sequencing was collected from all dose cohorts at baseline, on cycle 4 day 1, and on cycle 7 day 1. Samples were obtained from an open-label, multicenter, first-in-human phase I dose-escalation trial of ivuxolimab. The trial enrolled adults with locally advanced or metastatic head and neck squamous cell, hepatocellular, melanoma or renal cell carcinoma. CD4+ and CD8+ T cells were sorted separately from peripheral blood before TCR sequencing.

Results the study describes overall, beyond this receptor: Which antigens the clonally expanded peripheral T cells were specific for was not determined. On average, CD8+ T cells showed more expanded clones than CD4+ T cells after ivuxolimab. In the 0.1-3.0 mg/kg groups, partial responders had among the lowest normalized peripheral clonal expansion, particularly in CD8+ T cells. Low levels of normalized T-cell clonal expansion were also seen in some patients who did not respond. At doses of 0.1 to 3.0 mg/kg, clonal expansion of both CD4+ and CD8+ blood T cells was observed from baseline to week 6.

As encoded in the germline V gene, CDR1 is MNHNS while CDR2 is SASEGT. At the junction V is shortened by 6 bases and J by 6 bases; bases outside the gene matches: 1. The CDR3 runs 13 residues from the cysteine to the phenylalanine. Just CDR3 DNA is preserved here, 39 bases in frame from base 1. The rearranged chain carries TRBV6-1 and TRBJ1-5, with 11 central nucleotides matching TRBD1. Sequences were derived from CD4+ or CD8+ T cells sorted from blood, sampled in a trial of the OX40 agonist ivuxolimab. The sequence came from an adult with an advanced solid tumor such as melanoma, head and neck, liver or kidney cancer. The CDR3 protein is CASRGTGGQPQHF. The DNA sequence reads TGTGCCAGCAGGGGGACAGGGGGTCAGCCCCAGCATTTT.